This is a list of T cell receptor beta chains from one sample in a study of blood T cells in healthy people across ages. TCRdb processed the 5' RACE reads anew with MiXCR; each CDR3 protein has one entry. Of roughly 1 million distinct CDR3 sequences listed, almost 25% are singletons. This same sample was also taken into another study, of T cells of mothers and their children.

What was sequenced was blood. The receptors derive from a girl aged 2 to 9 in good health. Both conserved end residues are part of each CDR3. D genes are given only for firm matches. Clone size is not always given. Where it is, it says once, few, many or a class for expanded clones.

>TRBD2|few|TRBV7-8|TRBJ2-1
CASSLYEAGLAGLSSYNEQFF
TGTGCCAGCAGCTTATATGAAGCGGGACTAGCGGGACTTTCCTCCTACAATGAGCAGTTCTTC
>TRBD1|NA|TRBV4-1|TRBJ2-7
CASSQVRGRGRYEQYF
TGCGCCAGCAGCCAAGTCAGGGGGCGGGGACGGTACGAGCAGTACTTC
>NA|few|TRBV20-1|TRBJ2-1
CSARDSAGPSYNEQFF
TGCAGTGCTAGAGATTCGGCAGGGCCATCCTACAATGAGCAGTTCTTC
>NA|NA|TRBV20-1|TRBJ2-2
CSARNHSTGELFF
TGCAGTGCTAGAAACCACAGCACCGGGGAGCTGTTTTTT
>NA|NA|TRBV9|TRBJ2-7
CASSVGQSTYEQYF
TGTGCCAGCAGCGTAGGGCAGAGCACCTACGAGCAGTACTTC
>TRBD2|NA|TRBV6-6|TRBJ2-2
CATLHRSGRAWGELFF
TGTGCCACCCTCCACAGAAGCGGGAGGGCGTGGGGGGAGCTGTTTTTT
>NA|NA|TRBV6-6|TRBJ1-1
CASSYRGGQDTEAFF
TGTGCCAGCAGTTACAGGGGAGGGCAAGACACTGAAGCTTTCTTT
>NA|NA|TRBV2|TRBJ2-5
CASRSALPETQYF
TGTGCCAGCCGGAGCGCCCTCCCGGAGACCCAGTACTTC
>NA|NA|TRBV4-1|TRBJ2-7
CASSINSGYEQYF
TGCGCCAGCAGTATTAACAGCGGCTACGAGCAGTACTTC
>NA|NA|TRBV27|TRBJ2-5
CASSLSGGFGKETQYF
TGTGCCAGCAGTTTATCGGGCGGGTTTGGAAAGGAGACCCAGTACTTC
>NA|NA|TRBV5-1|TRBJ1-1
CASKEDTEAFF
TGCGCCAGCAAAGAGGACACTGAAGCTTTCTTT
>NA|NA|TRBV2|TRBJ1-1
CASSESLGGEGMNTEAFF
TGTGCCAGCAGTGAATCGTTGGGGGGCGAGGGCATGAACACTGAAGCTTTCTTT
>NA|few|TRBV6-5|TRBJ1-1
CASSYSGEGNTEAFF
TGTGCCAGCAGTTACTCGGGGGAGGGGAACACTGAAGCTTTCTTT
>TRBD2|few|TRBV7-2|TRBJ2-3
CASSSPSLAGTDTQYF
TGTGCCAGCAGCTCCCCCTCGCTAGCGGGGACAGATACGCAGTATTTT
>TRBD2|NA|TRBV7-2|TRBJ2-5
CASSLGGTSLETQYF
TGTGCCAGCAGCTTAGGAGGGACTAGCTTGGAAACCCAGTACTTC
>TRBD1|NA|TRBV6-2/TRBV6-3|TRBJ2-7
CASSSGQWVGEQYF
TGTGCCAGCAGTTCGGGACAGTGGGTCGGCGAGCAGTACTTC
>NA|few|TRBV5-6|TRBJ1-1
CASSPDGYTEAFF
TGTGCCAGCAGCCCGGACGGGTACACTGAAGCTTTCTTT
>TRBD1|few|TRBV29-1|TRBJ2-1
CSVRRDRVVNEQFF
TGCAGCGTCCGCCGGGACAGGGTCGTCAATGAGCAGTTCTTC
>NA|NA|TRBV20-1|TRBJ1-1
CSASGPNPEAFF
TGCAGTGCTTCTGGACCGAATCCTGAAGCTTTCTTT
>NA|few|TRBV20-1|TRBJ2-1
CSARDPFRNEQFF
TGCAGTGCTAGAGATCCATTTCGGAATGAGCAGTTCTTC
>NA|NA|TRBV11-2|TRBJ2-1
CASSDPGEQFF
TGTGCCAGCAGTGACCCTGGTGAGCAGTTCTTC
>NA|few|TRBV29-1|TRBJ2-7
CSVLLGPYEQYF
TGCAGCGTTCTTCTGGGGCCCTACGAGCAGTACTTC
>NA|NA|TRBV18|TRBJ2-6
CASSPSGMEANVLTF
TGTGCCAGCTCACCTTCGGGGATGGAGGCCAACGTCCTGACTTTC
>TRBD1|NA|TRBV24-1|TRBJ1-1
CAIRNGTGSYTEAFF
TGTGCCATCCGAAATGGGACAGGGTCGTACACTGAAGCTTTCTTT
>NA|NA|TRBV11-3|TRBJ2-5
CASKSGDPQETQYF
TGTGCCAGCAAATCGGGGGACCCTCAAGAGACCCAGTACTTC
>TRBD2|NA|TRBV6-6|TRBJ2-1
CASSHTSGSFGNEQFF
TGTGCCAGCAGTCACACTAGCGGGTCGTTTGGTAATGAGCAGTTCTTC
>TRBD1|NA|TRBV20-1|TRBJ2-3
CSARADRGSRDTQYF
TGCAGTGCTAGAGCGGACAGGGGCTCGCGGGATACGCAGTATTTT
>NA|few|TRBV29-1|TRBJ2-5
CSASGLSGYQETQYF
TGCAGCGCCTCAGGGCTTAGCGGTTACCAAGAGACCCAGTACTTC
>NA|few|TRBV9|TRBJ2-1
CASSEGGEVRYNEQFF
TGTGCCAGCAGTGAGGGGGGCGAAGTCCGTTACAATGAGCAGTTCTTC
>TRBD2|NA|TRBV13|TRBJ2-4
CASSLGARLAGDNAKNIQYF
TGTGCCAGCAGCTTAGGGGCTAGACTAGCGGGAGATAACGCCAAAAACATTCAGTACTTC
>NA|few|TRBV2|TRBJ2-7
CASSAGVTYEQYF
TGTGCCAGCAGTGCGGGGGTCACCTACGAGCAGTACTTC
>NA|few|TRBV11-2|TRBJ2-5
CASSSRDYQETQYF
TGTGCCAGCAGCTCGCGGGACTACCAAGAGACCCAGTACTTC
>TRBD2|NA|TRBV7-7|TRBJ2-7
CASSLTPGLAGGDEQYF
TGTGCTAGCAGCTTAACCCCTGGACTAGCGGGAGGTGACGAGCAGTACTTC
>NA|NA|TRBV5-1|TRBJ1-1
CASSLATVLGEAFF
TGCGCCAGCAGCTTGGCGACCGTTCTAGGAGAAGCTTTCTTT
>NA|NA|TRBV28|TRBJ2-7
CASTGSETLYEQYF
TGTGCCAGCACGGGGTCAGAAACCTTGTACGAGCAGTACTTC
>TRBD1|few|TRBV20-1|TRBJ2-5
CSAIDRGETQYF
TGCAGTGCTATAGACAGGGGGGAGACCCAGTACTTC
>NA|few|TRBV20-1|TRBJ2-7
CSARVAGLQGGEQYF
TGCAGTGCTAGAGTCGCCGGTCTGCAGGGGGGCGAGCAGTACTTC
>NA|few|TRBV28|TRBJ1-5
CASRGGGRQPQHF
TGTGCCAGCAGGGGAGGGGGAAGGCAGCCCCAGCATTTT
>NA|few|TRBV12-3/TRBV12-4|TRBJ1-3
CASRTGTESGSGNTIYF
TGTGCCAGCAGGACCGGGACCGAGAGCGGGTCTGGAAACACCATATATTTT
>NA|NA|TRBV24-1|TRBJ2-2
CATSAWGRGELFF
TGTGCCACCAGTGCGTGGGGGCGCGGGGAGCTGTTTTTT
>TRBD2|NA|TRBV5-1|TRBJ2-1
CASSSGRLAGGIDEQFF
TGCGCCAGCAGCTCAGGGCGACTAGCGGGGGGAATAGATGAGCAGTTCTTC
>NA|NA|TRBV20-1|TRBJ1-6
CSAAYGVQFNSPLHF
TGCAGTGCTGCATACGGTGTGCAATTTAATTCACCCCTCCACTTT
>NA|NA|TRBV7-2|TRBJ1-5
CASSSDFFSNQPQHF
TGTGCCAGCAGCTCCGACTTCTTCAGCAATCAGCCCCAGCATTTT